This T cell receptor beta chain was obtained from a study of OX40 agonist ivuxolimab in advanced cancers. Produced via immunoSEQ multiplex PCR; TCRdb's table is partial and in-frame only. The profile shows some 80,000 clones, over 75% of them singletons. This clone turned up a few times. The source is an adult with an advanced solid tumor such as melanoma, head and neck, liver or kidney cancer. The sample consisted of CD4+ or CD8+ T cells sorted from blood, taken in a trial of the OX40 agonist ivuxolimab.

The DNA for the CDR3 is TGTGCCAGCAGTGACCTAAGAGACAGGGGACGGGAGACCCAGTACTTC. This gives the protein CASSDLRDRGRETQYF. The chain recombines TRBV6-1 with TRBJ2-5; 8 bases line up with TRBD1. Germline V gene sequence: CDR1 MNHNS, CDR2 SASEGT. The length of the CDR3 is 16 residues. V lost 3 bases to trimming and J lost 5 bases; unmatched junction nucleotides: 11.